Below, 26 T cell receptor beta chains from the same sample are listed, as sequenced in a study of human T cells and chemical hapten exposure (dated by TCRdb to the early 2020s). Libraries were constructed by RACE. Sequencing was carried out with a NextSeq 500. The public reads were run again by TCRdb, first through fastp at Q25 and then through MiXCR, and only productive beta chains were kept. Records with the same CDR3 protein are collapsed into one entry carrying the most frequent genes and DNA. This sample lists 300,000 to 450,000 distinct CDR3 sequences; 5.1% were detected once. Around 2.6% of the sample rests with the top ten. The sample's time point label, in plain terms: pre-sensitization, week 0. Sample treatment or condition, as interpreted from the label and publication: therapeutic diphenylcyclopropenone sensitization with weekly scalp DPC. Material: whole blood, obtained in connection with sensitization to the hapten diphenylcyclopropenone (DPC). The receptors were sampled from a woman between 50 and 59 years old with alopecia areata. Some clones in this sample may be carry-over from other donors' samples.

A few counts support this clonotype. The DNA for the CDR3 is TGTGCCAGCAGGGGTCCCGGGGAGTCACCCCTCCACTTT. It specifies CASRGPGESPLHF. V usage is TRBV2 and J usage is TRBJ1-6; no clear D. V lost 6 bases and J 10 bases, leaving 13 bases between the germline ends. The CDR3 spans 13 residues. The germline V gene encodes CDR1 SNHLY and CDR2 FYNNEI.

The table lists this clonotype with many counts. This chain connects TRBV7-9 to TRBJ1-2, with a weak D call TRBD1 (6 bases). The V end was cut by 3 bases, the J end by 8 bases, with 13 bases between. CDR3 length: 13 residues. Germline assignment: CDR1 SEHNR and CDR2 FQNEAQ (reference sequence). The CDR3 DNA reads TGTGCCAGCAGCTTGCGTGGGGGGCACGGCTACACCTTC. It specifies CASSLRGGHGYTF. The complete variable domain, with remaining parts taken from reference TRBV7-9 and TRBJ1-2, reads DTGVSQNPRHKITKRGQNVTFRCDPISEHNRLYWYRQTLGQGPEFLTYFQNEAQLEKSRLLSDRFSAERPKGSFSTLEIQRTEQGDSAMYLCASSLRGGHGYTFGSGTRLTVV.

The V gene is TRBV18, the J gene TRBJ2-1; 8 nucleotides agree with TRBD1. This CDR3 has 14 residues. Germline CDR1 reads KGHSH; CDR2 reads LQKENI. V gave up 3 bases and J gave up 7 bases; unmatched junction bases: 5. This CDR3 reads CASSPNQGANEQFF. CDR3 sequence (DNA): TGTGCCAGCTCACCCAATCAGGGGGCTAATGAGCAGTTCTTC.

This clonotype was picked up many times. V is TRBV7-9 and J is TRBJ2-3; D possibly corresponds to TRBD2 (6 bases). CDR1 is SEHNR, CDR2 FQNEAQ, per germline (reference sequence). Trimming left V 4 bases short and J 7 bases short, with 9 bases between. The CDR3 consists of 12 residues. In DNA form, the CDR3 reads TGTGCCAGCAGCTCGGGACTCTATACGCAGTATTTT. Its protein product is CASSSGLYTQYF.

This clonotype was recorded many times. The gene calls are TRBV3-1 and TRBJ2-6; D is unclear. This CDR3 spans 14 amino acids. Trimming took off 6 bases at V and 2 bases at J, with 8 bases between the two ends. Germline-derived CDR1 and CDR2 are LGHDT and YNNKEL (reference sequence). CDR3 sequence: CASSSTTGANVLTF. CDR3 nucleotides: TGTGCCAGCAGTTCGACGACTGGGGCCAACGTCCTGACTTTC.

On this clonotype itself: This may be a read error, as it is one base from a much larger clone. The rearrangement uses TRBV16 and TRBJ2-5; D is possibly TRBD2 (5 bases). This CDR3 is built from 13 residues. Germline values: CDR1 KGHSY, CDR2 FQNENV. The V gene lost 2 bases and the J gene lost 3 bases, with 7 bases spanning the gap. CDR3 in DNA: TGTGCCAGCAGCCAAGGGAGCAAAGAGACCCAGTACTTC. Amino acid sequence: CASSQGSKETQYF.

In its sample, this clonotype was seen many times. The CDR3 nucleotides are TGTGCCAGCAGTGTGTTTGGCCTGTTCTTC. Encoded protein: CASSVFGLFF. J is TRBJ2-1 and V is TRBV2; D ambiguous. V gave up 4 bases and J gave up 15 bases, with 10 bases separating them. Germline lookup yields CDR1 SNHLY and CDR2 FYNNEI. This CDR3 comprises 10 residues.

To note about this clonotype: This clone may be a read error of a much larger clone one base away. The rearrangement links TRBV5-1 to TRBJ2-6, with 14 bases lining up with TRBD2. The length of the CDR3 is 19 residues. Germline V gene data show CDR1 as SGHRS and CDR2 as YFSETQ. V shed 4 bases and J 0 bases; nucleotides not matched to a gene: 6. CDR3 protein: CASSVGTSGGLSGANVLTF. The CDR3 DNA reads TGCGCCAGCAGCGTAGGGACTAGCGGGGGCCTCTCTGGGGCCAACGTCCTGACTTTC. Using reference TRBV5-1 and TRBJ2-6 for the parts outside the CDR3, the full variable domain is KAGVTQTPRYLIKTRGQQVTLSCSPISGHRSVSWYQQTPGQGLQFLFEYFSETQRNKGNFPGRFSGRQFSNSRSEMNVSTLELGDSALYLCASSVGTSGGLSGANVLTFGAGSRLTVL.

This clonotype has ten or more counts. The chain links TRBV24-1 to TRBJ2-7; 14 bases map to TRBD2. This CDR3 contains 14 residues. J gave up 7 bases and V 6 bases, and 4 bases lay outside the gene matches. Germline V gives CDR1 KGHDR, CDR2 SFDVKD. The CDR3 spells CATSRGLAGEEQYF. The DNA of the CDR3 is TGTGCCACCAGTCGGGGACTAGCGGGAGAAGAGCAGTACTTC.

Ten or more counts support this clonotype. The CDR3 nucleotides are TGTGCCAGCAGTTTACAGGGGACAGGGGGCGTCGAGTACTTC. Translating it yields CASSLQGTGGVEYF. The rearrangement uses TRBV27 and TRBJ2-7; TRBD1 agrees at 12 bases. Germline V gene data show CDR1 as MNHEY and CDR2 as SMNVEV (reference sequence). V shed 2 bases, J shed 11 bases, and the junction held 7 bases outside the gene matches. The CDR3 spans 14 residues.

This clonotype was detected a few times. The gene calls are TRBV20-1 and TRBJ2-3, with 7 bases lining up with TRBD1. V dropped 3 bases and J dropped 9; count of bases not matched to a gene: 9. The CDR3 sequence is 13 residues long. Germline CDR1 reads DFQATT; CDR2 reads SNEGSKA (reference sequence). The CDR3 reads CSASHKEGATQYF. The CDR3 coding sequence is TGCAGTGCTAGTCACAAAGAGGGGGCGACGCAGTATTTT.

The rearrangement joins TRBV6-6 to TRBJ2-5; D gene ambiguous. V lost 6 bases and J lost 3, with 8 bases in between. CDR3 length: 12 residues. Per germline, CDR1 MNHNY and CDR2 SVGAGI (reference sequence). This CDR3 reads CASRVPEETQYF. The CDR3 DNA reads TGTGCCAGCAGGGTACCCGAAGAGACCCAGTACTTC.

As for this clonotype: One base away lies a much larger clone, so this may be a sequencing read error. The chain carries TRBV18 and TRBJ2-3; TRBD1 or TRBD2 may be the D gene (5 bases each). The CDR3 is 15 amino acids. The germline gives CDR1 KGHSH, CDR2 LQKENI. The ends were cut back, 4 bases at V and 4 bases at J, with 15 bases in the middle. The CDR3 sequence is CASSLQRWGSDTQYF. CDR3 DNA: TGTGCCAGCTCACTCCAGCGGTGGGGCTCAGATACGCAGTATTTT.

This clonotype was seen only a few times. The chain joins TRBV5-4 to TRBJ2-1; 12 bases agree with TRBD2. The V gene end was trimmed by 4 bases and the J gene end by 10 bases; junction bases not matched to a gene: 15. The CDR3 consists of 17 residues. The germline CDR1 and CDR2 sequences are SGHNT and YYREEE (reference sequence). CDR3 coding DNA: TGTGCCAGCAGCCCGCGGCTTGGGCTAGCGGGAGGGGGGGAGCAGTTCTTC. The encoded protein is CASSPRLGLAGGGEQFF.

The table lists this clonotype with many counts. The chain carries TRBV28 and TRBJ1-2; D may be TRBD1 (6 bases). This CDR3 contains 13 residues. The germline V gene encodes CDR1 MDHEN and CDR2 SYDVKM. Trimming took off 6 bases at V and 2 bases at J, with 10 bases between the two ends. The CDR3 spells CASRIGGNYGYTF. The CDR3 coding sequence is TGTGCCAGCAGGATAGGGGGAAACTATGGCTACACCTTC.

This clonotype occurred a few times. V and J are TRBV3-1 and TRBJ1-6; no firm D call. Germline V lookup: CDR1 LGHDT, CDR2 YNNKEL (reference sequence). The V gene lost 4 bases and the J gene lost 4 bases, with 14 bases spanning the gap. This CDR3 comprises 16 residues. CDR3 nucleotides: TGTGCCAGCAGCCTCCGGACGGCGAGTTATAATTCACCCCTCCACTTT. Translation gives CASSLRTASYNSPLHF. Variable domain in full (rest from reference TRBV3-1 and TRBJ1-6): DTAVSQTPKYLVTQMGNDKSIKCEQNLGHDTMYWYKQDSKKFLKIMFSYNNKELIINETVPNRFSPKSPDKAHLNLHINSLELGDSAVYFCASSLRTASYNSPLHFGNGTRLTVT.

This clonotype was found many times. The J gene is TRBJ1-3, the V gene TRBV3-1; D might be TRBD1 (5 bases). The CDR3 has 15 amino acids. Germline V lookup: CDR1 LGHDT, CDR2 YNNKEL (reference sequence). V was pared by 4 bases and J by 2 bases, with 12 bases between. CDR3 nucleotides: TGTGCCAGCAGCCCGAACGCGGGACCTGGAAACACCATATATTTT. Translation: CASSPNAGPGNTIYF.

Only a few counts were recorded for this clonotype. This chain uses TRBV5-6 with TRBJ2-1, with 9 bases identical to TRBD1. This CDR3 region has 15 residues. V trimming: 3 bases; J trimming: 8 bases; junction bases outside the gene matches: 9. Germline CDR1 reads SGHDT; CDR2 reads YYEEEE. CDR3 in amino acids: CASSSDPGQGYEQFF. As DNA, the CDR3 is TGTGCCAGCAGCTCCGATCCGGGACAGGGATATGAGCAGTTCTTC.

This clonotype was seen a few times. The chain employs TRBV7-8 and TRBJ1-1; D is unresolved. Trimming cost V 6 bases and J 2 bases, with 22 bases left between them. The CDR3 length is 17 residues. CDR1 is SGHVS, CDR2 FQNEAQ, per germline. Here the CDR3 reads CASRPTRAPTINTEAFF. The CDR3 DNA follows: TGTGCCAGCAGACCCACGAGGGCACCAACAATAAACACTGAAGCTTTCTTT.

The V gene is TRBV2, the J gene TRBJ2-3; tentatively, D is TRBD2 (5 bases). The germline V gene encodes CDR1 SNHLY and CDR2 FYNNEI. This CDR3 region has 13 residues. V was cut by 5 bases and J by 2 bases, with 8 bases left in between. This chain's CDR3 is CASSLAHTDTQYF. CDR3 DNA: TGTGCCAGCAGTCTAGCACACACAGATACGCAGTATTTT.

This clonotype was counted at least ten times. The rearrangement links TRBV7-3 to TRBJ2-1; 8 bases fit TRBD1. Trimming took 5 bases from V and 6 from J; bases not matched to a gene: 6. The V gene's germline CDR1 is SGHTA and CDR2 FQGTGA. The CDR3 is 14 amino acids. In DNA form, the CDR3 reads TGTGCCAGCAGCGCCCAGGGGGCTCCCAATGAGCAGTTCTTC. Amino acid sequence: CASSAQGAPNEQFF.

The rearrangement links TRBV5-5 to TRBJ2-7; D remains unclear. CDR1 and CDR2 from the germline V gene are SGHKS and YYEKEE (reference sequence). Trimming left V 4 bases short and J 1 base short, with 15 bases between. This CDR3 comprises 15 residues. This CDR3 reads CASSPFSSGSYEQYF. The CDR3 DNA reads TGTGCCAGCAGCCCCTTTTCCAGTGGGTCCTACGAGCAGTACTTC.

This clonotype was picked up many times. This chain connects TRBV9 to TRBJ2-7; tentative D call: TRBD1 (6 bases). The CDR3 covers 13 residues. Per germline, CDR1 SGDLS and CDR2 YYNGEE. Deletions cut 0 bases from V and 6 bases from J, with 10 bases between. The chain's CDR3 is CASSVDGGGEQYF. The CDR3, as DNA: TGTGCCAGCAGCGTAGATGGGGGCGGCGAGCAGTACTTC.

The CDR3 protein is CASSDLIYGYTF. CDR3 DNA sequence: TGTGCCAGCAGTGACCTGATTTATGGCTACACCTTC. The gene calls are TRBV2 and TRBJ1-2; D not certain. There are 12 residues in the CDR3. In germline, CDR1 is SNHLY, CDR2 FYNNEI. V lost 3 bases and J 5 bases, leaving 7 bases between the germline ends.

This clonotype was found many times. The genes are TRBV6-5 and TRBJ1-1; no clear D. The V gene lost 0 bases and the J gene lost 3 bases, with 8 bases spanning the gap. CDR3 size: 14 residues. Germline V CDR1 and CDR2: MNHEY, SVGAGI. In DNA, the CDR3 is TGTGCCAGCAGTTACTCAGGGCTCTACACTGAAGCTTTCTTT. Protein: CASSYSGLYTEAFF.

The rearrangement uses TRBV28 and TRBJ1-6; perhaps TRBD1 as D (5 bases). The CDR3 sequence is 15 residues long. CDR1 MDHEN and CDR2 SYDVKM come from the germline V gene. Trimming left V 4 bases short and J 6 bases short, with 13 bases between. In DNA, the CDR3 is TGTGCCAGCAGTTCCCAGGGAAATAGTAATTCACCCCTCCACTTT. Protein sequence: CASSSQGNSNSPLHF.